These 23 T cell receptor beta chains originate from one sample sequenced in a study of long-term antiretroviral therapy in people with HIV. The run of the v3.0 immunoSEQ assay was at survey level. The assay was immunoSEQ multiplex PCR, and TCRdb's table has in-frame clones only and misses some. The sample holds about 25,000 clones; 70% to 90% are singletons and the top ten take around 3.6%. The starting material was unsorted PBMCs, obtained 1.9 years after starting antiretroviral therapy. These receptors all come from a woman under 40 with HIV.

The sample holds a few counts of this clone. V is TRBV2 and J is TRBJ1-2; 7 nucleotides match TRBD1. V lost 7 bases to trimming and J lost 0 bases; unmatched junction nucleotides: 5. This CDR3 spans 14 amino acids. CDR1 and CDR2 from the germline V gene are SNHLY and FYNNEI. The CDR3 nucleotides are TGTGCCAGCACCCGACAGGGAGCTAACTATGGCTACACCTTC. This translates into CASTRQGANYGYTF. Looking up the rest from reference TRBV2 and TRBJ1-2 gives the full variable domain: EPEVTQTPSHQVTQMGQEVILRCVPISNHLYFYWYRQILGQKVEFLVSFYNNEISEKSEIFDDQFSVERPDGSNFTLKIRSTKLEDSAMYFCASTRQGANYGYTFGSGTRLTVV.

The V call is TRBV19, the J call TRBJ1-2; D is uncertain. The CDR3 runs to 15 residues. Between the trimmed V and J ends, which lost 0 bases and 5 bases, there was a span of 13 bases. CDR1 is LNHDA, CDR2 SQIVND, per germline (reference sequence). The CDR3 nucleotides are TGTGCCAGTAGTATAGATGGGGAATTAGGGTATGGCTACACCTTC. Its protein is CASSIDGELGYGYTF.

V gene TRBV4-1 combines with J gene TRBJ1-3; a weak D match, TRBD1 (5 bases). V lost 4 bases, J lost 2 bases, and 15 bases lay in between. Germline-derived CDR1 and CDR2 are MGHRA and YSYEKL. This CDR3 region has 16 residues. The CDR3 here is CASSRARGGAGNTIYF. CDR3 in DNA: TGCGCCAGCAGCCGGGCAAGGGGCGGTGCTGGAAACACCATATATTTT.

This chain joins TRBV29-1 and TRBJ2-2; 11 bases are shared with TRBD1. CDR1 is SQVTM and CDR2 is ANQGSEA in the germline V gene. The V gene end was trimmed by 7 bases and the J gene end by 4 bases; junction bases not matched to a gene: 2. The CDR3 contains 13 residues. The CDR3, as DNA: TGCAGCGCGGACAGGGGGCTCACCGGGGAGCTGTTTTTT. Amino acids: CSADRGLTGELFF.

This rearrangement joins TRBV7-8 to TRBJ2-3; 7 nucleotides align to TRBD2. J was trimmed by 4 bases and V by 2 bases; bases with no gene match: 12. This CDR3 comprises 17 residues. Germline CDR1 and CDR2: SGHVS and FQNEAQ. CDR3 loop: CASSLRGGAGKADTQYF. CDR3 DNA sequence: TGTGCCAGCAGCTTACGCGGGGGAGCCGGGAAGGCAGATACGCAGTATTTT.

The chain recombines TRBV5-8 with TRBJ1-5, with D perhaps TRBD1 (6 bases). CDR1 is SGHTS, CDR2 YDEGEE, per germline. The V end was cut by 10 bases, the J end by 1 base, with 9 bases between. The CDR3 contains 12 residues. Written as DNA, the CDR3 is TGTGCCGGAGGACAGAGCAATCAGCCCCAGCATTTT. Amino acids: CAGGQSNQPQHF.

This chain joins TRBV4-2 and TRBJ1-1; no clear D. This CDR3 is built from 15 residues. V was clipped by 4 bases and J by 6 bases, with 18 bases between them. Germline loops: CDR1 LGHNA, CDR2 YNFKEQ. CDR3 sequence: CASSPFGVLSPEAFF. CDR3 in DNA: TGTGCCAGCAGCCCCTTTGGGGTCTTGAGTCCTGAAGCTTTCTTT.

The rearrangement uses TRBV19 and TRBJ1-2; possibly TRBD1 for D (6 bases). This CDR3 has 13 amino acids. CDR1 and CDR2 from the germline V gene are LNHDA and SQIVND (reference sequence). V was pared by 10 bases and J by 4 bases, with 16 bases between. The CDR3 spells CATQRDTLYGYTF. DNA of the CDR3: TGTGCCACCCAGCGGGACACCCTCTATGGCTACACCTTC.

The rearrangement links TRBV7-6 to TRBJ2-5, with D unresolved. The CDR3 sequence is 13 residues long. The germline V gene has CDR1 SGHVS and CDR2 FNYEAQ. V dropped 0 bases and J dropped 7 bases, with 9 bases sitting between them. The CDR3 is CASSLALLSTQYF. CDR3 sequence (DNA): TGTGCCAGCAGCTTAGCGCTCCTATCGACCCAGTACTTC.

V gene TRBV5-1 combines with J gene TRBJ2-2; D might be TRBD1 (6 bases). The CDR3 is 15 amino acids. Trimming took off 7 bases at V and 5 bases at J, with 18 bases between the two ends. CDR1 SGHRS and CDR2 YFSETQ come from the germline V gene. The CDR3 is CASLTGQLGTGELFF. CDR3 sequence (DNA): TGCGCCAGCTTGACCGGACAGCTAGGTACCGGGGAGCTGTTTTTT.

The chain joins TRBV6-5 to TRBJ2-1; possible D gene TRBD2, 5 bases. The germline V and J ends were trimmed by 9 bases and 5 bases, with 20 bases remaining between them. CDR1 and CDR2 from the germline V gene are MNHEY and SVGAGI. The CDR3 loop spans 15 amino acids. CDR3 coding DNA: TGTGCCAGTAGGAACGGACCGAGGGAAAACAATGAGCAGTTCTTC. As protein: CASRNGPRENNEQFF.

This chain links TRBV15 with TRBJ1-3; D not resolved. The V and J ends lost 5 bases and 7 bases respectively, with 9 bases between them. Germline assignment: CDR1 LNHNV and CDR2 YYDKDF (reference sequence). The CDR3 length is 12 residues. The CDR3 DNA reads TGTGCCACCAGCCCCGCCGAGAACACCATATATTTT. Amino acid sequence: CATSPAENTIYF.

The chain carries TRBV30 and TRBJ1-2; the match to TRBD1 covers 7 bases. From germline, CDR1 is GTSNPN and CDR2 SVGIG (reference sequence). The CDR3 extends over 13 amino acids. J was trimmed by 7 bases and V by 3 bases; bases with no gene match: 8. The CDR3 loop is CAWRKDRLGGYTF. CDR3 DNA sequence: TGTGCCTGGAGAAAGGACAGGTTAGGTGGCTACACCTTC. Using reference TRBV30 and TRBJ1-2 for the parts outside the CDR3, the full variable domain is SQTIHQWPATLVQPVGSPLSLECTVEGTSNPNLYWYRQAAGRGLQLLFYSVGIGQISSEVPQNLSASRPQDRQFILSSKKLLLSDSGFYLCAWRKDRLGGYTFGSGTRLTVV.

The sample holds one count of this clone. The rearrangement uses TRBV18 and TRBJ1-3; D unresolved. CDR1 and CDR2 from the germline V gene are KGHSH and LQKENI. Trimming took 3 bases from V and 0 from J, leaving 9 bases between them. The CDR3 is 15 residues long. The CDR3 DNA sequence: TGTGCCAGCTCACCGAACGGGAACTCTGGAAACACCATATATTTT. Encoded protein: CASSPNGNSGNTIYF.

The V call is TRBV11-3, the J call TRBJ2-1; 12 bases are shared with TRBD2. V dropped 1 base and J dropped 8; count of bases not matched to a gene: 9. The CDR3 covers 17 residues. In germline, CDR1 is SGHNT, CDR2 YENEEA. The CDR3 DNA is TGTGCCAGCAGCTTAGGTGCAACTAGCGGGGGGTTTGATGAGCAGTTCTTC. Translated: CASSLGATSGGFDEQFF.

The chain uses TRBV7-2 and TRBJ1-4; TRBD1 agrees at 8 bases. Germline-derived CDR1 and CDR2 are SGHTA and FQGNSA. This CDR3 has 15 amino acids. V dropped 5 bases and J dropped 3; count of bases not matched to a gene: 5. CDR3 region: CASSAQGASNEKLFF. Written as DNA, the CDR3 is TGTGCCAGCAGCGCTCAGGGGGCCTCTAATGAAAAACTGTTTTTT.

This sequence joins TRBV28 and TRBJ1-1; no firm D call. Germline lookup yields CDR1 MDHEN and CDR2 SYDVKM. The CDR3 runs 14 residues. V was clipped by 2 bases and J by 1 base, with 8 bases between them. CDR3 sequence (DNA): TGTGCCAGCAGTTTAACAAACAGGAACACTGAAGCTTTCTTT. It yields the protein CASSLTNRNTEAFF.

V gene TRBV4-1 combines with J gene TRBJ2-2; the D gene is possibly TRBD1 (6 bases). Germline V lookup: CDR1 MGHRA, CDR2 YSYEKL. Trimming shortened V by 6 bases and J by 4 bases, and 18 bases separated the two germline ends. This CDR3 is built from 16 residues. CDR3 DNA sequence: TGCGCCAGCAGTAGGGTGGGGGCTCGGGGCACCGGGGAGCTGTTTTTT. This sequence encodes CASSRVGARGTGELFF.

V is TRBV7-9 and J is TRBJ1-2; no definite D call. V was pared by 1 base and J by 2 bases, with 2 bases between. The germline V gene has CDR1 SEHNR and CDR2 FQNEAQ (reference sequence). This CDR3 is 12 amino acids long. This CDR3 is CASSLGNYGYTF. CDR3 sequence (DNA): TGTGCCAGCAGCTTAGGGAACTATGGCTACACCTTC.

This chain links TRBV7-8 with TRBJ1-1, with TRBD1 matching 7 bases. The CDR3 extends over 14 amino acids. Germline CDR1 SGHVS, CDR2 FQNEAQ. The junction had 4 bases not matched to a gene; V was cut back by 4 bases and J by 2 bases. CDR3 nucleotide sequence: TGTGCCAGCAGCTCCAGGGGGTTAAACACTGAAGCTTTCTTT. Residues: CASSSRGLNTEAFF.

The genes are TRBV6-5 and TRBJ1-5; perhaps TRBD1 as D (6 bases). Germline CDR1 and CDR2: MNHEY and SVGAGI. V lost 6 bases, J lost 9 bases, and 18 bases lay in between. The CDR3 contains 14 residues. In nucleotides, the CDR3 is TGTGCCAGCAGACCCACAGGGTACTCGGGGCCCCAGCATTTT. Translating gives CASRPTGYSGPQHF.

The V and J genes are TRBV2 and TRBJ1-2, with unresolved D. Trimming cost V 11 bases and J 4 bases, with 17 bases left between them. The germline V gene has CDR1 SNHLY and CDR2 FYNNEI. The CDR3 covers 13 residues. The CDR3 spells CAADDTVGYGYTF. The CDR3 DNA is TGTGCCGCGGACGATACAGTGGGCTATGGCTACACCTTC.

The genes are TRBV7-9 and TRBJ1-1, with 7 bases fitting TRBD1. The CDR3 has 17 amino acids. J gave up 1 base and V 5 bases, and 13 bases lay outside the gene matches. The germline gives CDR1 SEHNR, CDR2 FQNEAQ (reference sequence). The CDR3 here is CASSPGVLGQTNTEAFF. The CDR3, as DNA: TGTGCCAGCAGCCCCGGCGTCCTGGGACAGACGAACACTGAAGCTTTCTTT.